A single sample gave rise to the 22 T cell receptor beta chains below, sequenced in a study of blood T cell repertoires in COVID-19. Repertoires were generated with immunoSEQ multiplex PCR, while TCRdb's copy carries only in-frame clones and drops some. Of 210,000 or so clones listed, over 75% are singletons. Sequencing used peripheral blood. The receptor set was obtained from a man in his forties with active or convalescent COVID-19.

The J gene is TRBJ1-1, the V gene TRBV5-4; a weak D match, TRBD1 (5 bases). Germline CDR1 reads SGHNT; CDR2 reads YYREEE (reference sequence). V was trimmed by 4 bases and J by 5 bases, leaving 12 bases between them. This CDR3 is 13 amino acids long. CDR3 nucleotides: TGTGCCAGCAGCCCAAGGGGAGGGACTGAAGCTTTCTTT. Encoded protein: CASSPRGGTEAFF.

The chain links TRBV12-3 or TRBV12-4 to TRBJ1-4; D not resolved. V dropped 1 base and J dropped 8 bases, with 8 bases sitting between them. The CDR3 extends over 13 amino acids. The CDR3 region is CASSLGGREKLFF. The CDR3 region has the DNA TGTGCCAGCAGTTTAGGTGGGAGGGAAAAACTGTTTTTT.

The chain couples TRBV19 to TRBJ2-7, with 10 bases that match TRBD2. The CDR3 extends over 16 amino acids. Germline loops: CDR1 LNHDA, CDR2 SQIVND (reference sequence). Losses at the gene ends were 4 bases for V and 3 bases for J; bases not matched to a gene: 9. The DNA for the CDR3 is TGTGCCAGTAGTAAGGGCGCTAGCGGGAGCGTCTACGAGCAGTACTTC. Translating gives CASSKGASGSVYEQYF.

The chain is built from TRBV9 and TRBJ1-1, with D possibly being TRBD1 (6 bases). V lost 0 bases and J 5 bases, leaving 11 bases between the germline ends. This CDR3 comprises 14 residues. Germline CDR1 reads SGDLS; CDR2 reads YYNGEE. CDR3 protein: CASSVGPGETEAFF. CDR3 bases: TGTGCCAGCAGCGTAGGGCCAGGGGAGACTGAAGCTTTCTTT.

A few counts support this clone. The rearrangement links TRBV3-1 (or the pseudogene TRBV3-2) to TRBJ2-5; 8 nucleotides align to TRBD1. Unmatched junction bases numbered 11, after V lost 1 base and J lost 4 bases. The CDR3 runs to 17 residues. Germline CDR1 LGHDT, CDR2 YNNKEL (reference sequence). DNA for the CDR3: TGTGCCAGCAGCCAAGGGATTAAGCCGACAGGGGCAGAGACCCAGTACTTC. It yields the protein CASSQGIKPTGAETQYF.

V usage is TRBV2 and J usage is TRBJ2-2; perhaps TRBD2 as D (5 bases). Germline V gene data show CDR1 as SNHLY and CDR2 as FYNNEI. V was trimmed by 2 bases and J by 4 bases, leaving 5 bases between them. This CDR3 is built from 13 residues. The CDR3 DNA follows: TGTGCCAGCAGTGAACGGGGCACCGGGGAGCTGTTTTTT. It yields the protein CASSERGTGELFF.

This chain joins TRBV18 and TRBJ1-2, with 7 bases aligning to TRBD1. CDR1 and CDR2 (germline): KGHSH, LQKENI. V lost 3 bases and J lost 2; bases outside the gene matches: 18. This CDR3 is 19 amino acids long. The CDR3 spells CASSPPLARGHPENYGYTF. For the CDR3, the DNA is TGTGCCAGCTCACCCCCGTTGGCGAGGGGGCACCCTGAGAACTATGGCTACACCTTC.

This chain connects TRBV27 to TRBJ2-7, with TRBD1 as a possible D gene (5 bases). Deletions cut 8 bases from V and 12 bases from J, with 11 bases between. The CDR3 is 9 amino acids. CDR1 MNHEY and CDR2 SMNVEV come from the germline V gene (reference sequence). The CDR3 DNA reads TGTGCCAGCGGACCAGGGCCGTACTTC. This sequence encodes CASGPGPYF.

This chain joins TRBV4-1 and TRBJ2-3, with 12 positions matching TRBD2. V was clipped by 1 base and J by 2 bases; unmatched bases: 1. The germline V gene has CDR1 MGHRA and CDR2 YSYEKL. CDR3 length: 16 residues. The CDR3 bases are TGCGCCAGCAGCCAAGGACTAGCGGGGGCCACAGATACGCAGTATTTT. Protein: CASSQGLAGATDTQYF.

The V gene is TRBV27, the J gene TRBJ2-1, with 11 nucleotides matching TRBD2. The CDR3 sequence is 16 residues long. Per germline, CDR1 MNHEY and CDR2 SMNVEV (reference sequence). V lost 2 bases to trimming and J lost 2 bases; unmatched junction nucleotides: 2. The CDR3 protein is CASSLTSGSPYNEQFF. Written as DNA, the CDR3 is TGTGCCAGCAGTTTAACTAGCGGGAGCCCCTACAATGAGCAGTTCTTC.

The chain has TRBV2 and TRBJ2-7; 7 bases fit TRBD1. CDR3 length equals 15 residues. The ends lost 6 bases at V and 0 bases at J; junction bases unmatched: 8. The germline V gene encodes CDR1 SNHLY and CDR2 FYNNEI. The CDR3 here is CASSDSGTASYEQYF. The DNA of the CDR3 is TGTGCCAGCAGCGATTCCGGGACAGCCTCCTACGAGCAGTACTTC.

The CDR3 coding sequence is TGTGCCAGCAGCGTAGACCCCAGTCTCGAGCAGTACTTC. Encoded protein: CASSVDPSLEQYF. This chain joins TRBV9 and TRBJ2-7; D is unresolved. This CDR3 has 13 amino acids. Per germline, CDR1 SGDLS and CDR2 YYNGEE. V was shortened by 0 bases and J by 6 bases, with 10 bases between the two germline ends.

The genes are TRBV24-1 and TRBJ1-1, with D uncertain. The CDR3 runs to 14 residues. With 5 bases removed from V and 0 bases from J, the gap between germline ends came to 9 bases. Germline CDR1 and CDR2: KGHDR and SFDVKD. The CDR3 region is CATSVASLNTEAFF. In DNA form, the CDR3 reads TGTGCCACCAGTGTAGCATCCCTGAACACTGAAGCTTTCTTT.

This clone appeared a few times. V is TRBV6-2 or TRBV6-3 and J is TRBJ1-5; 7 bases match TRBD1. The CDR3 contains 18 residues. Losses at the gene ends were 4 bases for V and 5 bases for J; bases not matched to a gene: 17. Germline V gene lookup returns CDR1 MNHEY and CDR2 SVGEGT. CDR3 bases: TGTGCCAGCAGTTGGGGCACCCCAACCACTGACAGGGATCAGCCCCAGCATTTT. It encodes CASSWGTPTTDRDQPQHF.

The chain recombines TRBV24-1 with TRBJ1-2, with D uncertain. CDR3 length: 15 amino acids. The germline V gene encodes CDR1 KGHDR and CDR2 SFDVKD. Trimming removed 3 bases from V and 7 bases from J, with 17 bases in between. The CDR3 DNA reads TGTGCCACCAGTGATGAGTCGGGGTCTTATGTTGGCTACACCTTC. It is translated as CATSDESGSYVGYTF.

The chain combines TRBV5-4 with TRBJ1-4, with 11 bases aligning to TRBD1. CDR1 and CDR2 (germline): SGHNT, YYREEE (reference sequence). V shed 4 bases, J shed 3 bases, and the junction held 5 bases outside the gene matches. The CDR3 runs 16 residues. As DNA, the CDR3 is TGTGCCAGCAGCCTGGACAGGGGGCTGGCTAATGAAAAACTGTTTTTT. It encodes CASSLDRGLANEKLFF.

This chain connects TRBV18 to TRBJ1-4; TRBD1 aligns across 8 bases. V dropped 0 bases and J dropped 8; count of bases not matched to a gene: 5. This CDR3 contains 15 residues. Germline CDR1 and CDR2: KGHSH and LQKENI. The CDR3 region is CASSPPGQVGEKLFF. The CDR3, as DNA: TGTGCCAGCTCACCACCGGGACAGGTTGGGGAAAAACTGTTTTTT.

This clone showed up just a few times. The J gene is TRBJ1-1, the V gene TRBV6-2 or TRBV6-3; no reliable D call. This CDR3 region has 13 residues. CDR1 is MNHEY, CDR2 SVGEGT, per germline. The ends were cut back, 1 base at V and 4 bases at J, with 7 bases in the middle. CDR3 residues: CASSYLPTTEAFF. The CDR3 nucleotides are TGTGCCAGCAGTTACTTACCTACCACTGAAGCTTTCTTT.

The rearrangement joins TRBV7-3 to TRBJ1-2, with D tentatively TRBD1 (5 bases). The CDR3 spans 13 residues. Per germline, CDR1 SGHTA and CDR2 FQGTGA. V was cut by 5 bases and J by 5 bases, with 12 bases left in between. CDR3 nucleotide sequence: TGTGCCAGCAGCCCAGGGCGGGGGTATGGCTACACCTTC. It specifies CASSPGRGYGYTF.

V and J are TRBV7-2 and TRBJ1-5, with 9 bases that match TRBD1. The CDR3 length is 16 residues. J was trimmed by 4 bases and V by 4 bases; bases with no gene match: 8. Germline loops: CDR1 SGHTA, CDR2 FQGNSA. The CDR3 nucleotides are TGTGCCAGCAGCTCCCCGCGACAGGGGGGAAATCAGCCCCAGCATTTT. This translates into CASSSPRQGGNQPQHF.

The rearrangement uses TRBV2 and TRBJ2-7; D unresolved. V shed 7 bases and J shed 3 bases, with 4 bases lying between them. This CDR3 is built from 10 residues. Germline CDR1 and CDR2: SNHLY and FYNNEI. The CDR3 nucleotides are TGTGCCAGCACCGGCTACGAGCAGTACTTC. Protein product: CASTGYEQYF.

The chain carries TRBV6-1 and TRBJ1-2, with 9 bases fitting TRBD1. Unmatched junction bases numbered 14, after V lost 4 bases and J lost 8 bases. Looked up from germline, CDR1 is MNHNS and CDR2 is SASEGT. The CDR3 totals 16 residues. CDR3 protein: CASSGPPRDRVNGYTF. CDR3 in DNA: TGTGCCAGCAGTGGCCCTCCCAGGGACAGGGTAAACGGCTACACCTTC.